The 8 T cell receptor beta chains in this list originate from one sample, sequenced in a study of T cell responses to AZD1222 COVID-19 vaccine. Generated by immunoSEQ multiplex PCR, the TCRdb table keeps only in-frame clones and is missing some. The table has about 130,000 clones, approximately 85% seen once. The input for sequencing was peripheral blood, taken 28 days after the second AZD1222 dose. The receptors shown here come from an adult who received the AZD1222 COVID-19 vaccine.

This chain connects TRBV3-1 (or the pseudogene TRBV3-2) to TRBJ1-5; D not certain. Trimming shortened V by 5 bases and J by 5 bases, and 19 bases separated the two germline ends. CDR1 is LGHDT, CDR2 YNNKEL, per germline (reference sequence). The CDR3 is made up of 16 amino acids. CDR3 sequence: CASSDASPIYHQPQHF. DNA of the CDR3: TGTGCCAGCAGCGACGCCTCTCCCATTTATCATCAGCCCCAGCATTTT.

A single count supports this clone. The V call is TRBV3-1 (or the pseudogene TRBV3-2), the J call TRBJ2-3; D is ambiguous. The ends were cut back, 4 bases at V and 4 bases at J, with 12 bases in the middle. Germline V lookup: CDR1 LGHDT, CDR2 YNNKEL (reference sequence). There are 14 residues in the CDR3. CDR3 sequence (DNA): TGTGCCAGCAGCCCCCGGGCCTTGGCAGATACGCAGTATTTT. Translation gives CASSPRALADTQYF.

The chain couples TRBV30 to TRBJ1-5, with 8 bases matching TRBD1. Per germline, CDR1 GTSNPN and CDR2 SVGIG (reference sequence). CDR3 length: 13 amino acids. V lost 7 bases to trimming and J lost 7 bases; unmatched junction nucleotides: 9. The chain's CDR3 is CAYDRGPGQPQHF. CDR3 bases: TGTGCCTACGACAGGGGACCAGGACAGCCCCAGCATTTT.

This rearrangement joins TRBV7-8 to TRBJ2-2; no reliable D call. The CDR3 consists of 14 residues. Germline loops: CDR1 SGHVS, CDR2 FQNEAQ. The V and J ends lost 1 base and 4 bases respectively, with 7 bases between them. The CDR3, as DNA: TGTGCCAGCAGCTTAGGGGCGGCCACCGGGGAGCTGTTTTTT. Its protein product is CASSLGAATGELFF.

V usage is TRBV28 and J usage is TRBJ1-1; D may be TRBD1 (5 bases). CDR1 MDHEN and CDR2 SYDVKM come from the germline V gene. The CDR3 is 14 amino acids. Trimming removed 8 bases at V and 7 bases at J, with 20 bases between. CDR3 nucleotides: TGTGCCAGCGGGACTCGAGGGCCCAGAGTTGAAGCTTTCTTT. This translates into CASGTRGPRVEAFF.

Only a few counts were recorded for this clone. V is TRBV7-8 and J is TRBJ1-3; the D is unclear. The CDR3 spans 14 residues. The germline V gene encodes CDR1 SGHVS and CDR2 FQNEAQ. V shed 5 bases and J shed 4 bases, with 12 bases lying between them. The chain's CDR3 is CASSPGSTGNTIYF. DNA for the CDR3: TGTGCCAGCAGCCCCGGGTCAACCGGAAACACCATATATTTT.

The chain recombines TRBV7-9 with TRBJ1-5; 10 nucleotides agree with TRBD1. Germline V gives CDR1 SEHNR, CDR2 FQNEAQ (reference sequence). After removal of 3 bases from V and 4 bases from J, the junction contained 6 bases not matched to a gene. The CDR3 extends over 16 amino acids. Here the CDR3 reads CASSLGTGALNQPQHF. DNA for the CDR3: TGTGCCAGCAGCTTGGGGACAGGGGCGTTAAATCAGCCCCAGCATTTT.

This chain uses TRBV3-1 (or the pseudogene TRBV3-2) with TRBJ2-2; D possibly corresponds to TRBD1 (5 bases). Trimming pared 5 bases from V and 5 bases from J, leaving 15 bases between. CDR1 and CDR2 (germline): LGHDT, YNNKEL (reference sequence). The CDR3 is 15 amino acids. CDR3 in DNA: TGTGCCAGCAGCTCTCGGACCAGGGCAACCGGGGAGCTGTTTTTT. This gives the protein CASSSRTRATGELFF.